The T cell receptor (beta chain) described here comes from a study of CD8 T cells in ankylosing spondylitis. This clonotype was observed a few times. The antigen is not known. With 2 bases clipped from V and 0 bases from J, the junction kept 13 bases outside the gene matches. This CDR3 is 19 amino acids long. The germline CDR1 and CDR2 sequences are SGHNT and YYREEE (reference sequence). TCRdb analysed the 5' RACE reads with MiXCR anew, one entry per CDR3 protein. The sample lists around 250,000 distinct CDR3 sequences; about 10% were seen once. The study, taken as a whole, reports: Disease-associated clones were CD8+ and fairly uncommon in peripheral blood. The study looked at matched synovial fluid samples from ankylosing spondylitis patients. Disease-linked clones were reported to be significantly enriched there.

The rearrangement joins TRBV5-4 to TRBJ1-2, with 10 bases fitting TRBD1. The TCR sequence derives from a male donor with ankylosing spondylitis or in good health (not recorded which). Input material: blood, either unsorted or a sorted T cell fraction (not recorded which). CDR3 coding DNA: TGTGCCAGCAGCTTAATACCGGGACAGGGGCCCCAAGCTAACTATGGCTACACCTTC. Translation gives CASSLIPGQGPQANYGYTF.